These 7 T cell receptor beta chains were sequenced from one sample in a study of blood T cell repertoires in COVID-19. The data were produced by immunoSEQ multiplex PCR, yet TCRdb's version contains in-frame clones alone and is incomplete. The data contain a few hundred thousand clones, 86% of them singletons. The sequenced sample consisted of peripheral blood. These receptors originate from a man between 18 and 29 years old with active or convalescent COVID-19.

The rearrangement uses TRBV6-5 and TRBJ2-7; D uncertain. In germline, CDR1 is MNHEY, CDR2 SVGAGI. The CDR3 is 10 amino acids. Trimming shortened V by 6 bases and J by 3 bases, and 3 bases separated the two germline ends. For the CDR3, the DNA is TGTGCCAGCAGACACTACGAGCAGTACTTC. Its translation is CASRHYEQYF.

The chain employs TRBV30 and TRBJ2-7; a weak D match, TRBD1 (5 bases). The V end lost 3 bases, the J end lost 4 bases, and 7 bases lay between the germline ends. In germline, CDR1 is GTSNPN, CDR2 SVGIG (reference sequence). This CDR3 contains 11 residues. CDR3 in amino acids: CAWRGQYEQYF. CDR3 nucleotide sequence: TGTGCCTGGAGGGGGCAGTACGAGCAGTACTTC. Full variable domain (outside the CDR3, taken from reference TRBV30 and TRBJ2-7): SQTIHQWPATLVQPVGSPLSLECTVEGTSNPNLYWYRQAAGRGLQLLFYSVGIGQISSEVPQNLSASRPQDRQFILSSKKLLLSDSGFYLCAWRGQYEQYFGPGTRLTVT.

This clone was seen only once. The rearrangement uses TRBV27 and TRBJ2-7; the match to TRBD1 covers 7 bases. The CDR3 has 14 amino acids. V was clipped by 1 base and J by 5 bases; unmatched bases: 5. Germline V gene sequence: CDR1 MNHEY, CDR2 SMNVEV (reference sequence). CDR3 residues: CASSLWDSSHEQYF. In nucleotides, the CDR3 is TGTGCCAGCAGTTTATGGGACAGCAGCCACGAGCAGTACTTC.

This clone came up once. The chain couples TRBV7-9 to TRBJ2-1; 9 nucleotides align to TRBD2. The germline V gene encodes CDR1 SEHNR and CDR2 FQNEAQ (reference sequence). V dropped 5 bases and J dropped 6; count of bases not matched to a gene: 8. The CDR3 has 15 amino acids. The CDR3 region is CASSPPGLAFNEQFF. The CDR3 coding sequence is TGTGCCAGCAGCCCTCCGGGACTAGCCTTCAATGAGCAGTTCTTC.

J is TRBJ2-5 and V is TRBV6-5; 11 bases match TRBD2. The CDR3 is made up of 16 amino acids. V gave up 0 bases and J gave up 7 bases; unmatched junction bases: 7. Germline V CDR1 and CDR2: MNHEY, SVGAGI. CDR3: CASSYSLAGGPGTQYF. The CDR3 coding sequence is TGTGCCAGCAGTTACTCTTTAGCGGGAGGGCCGGGGACCCAGTACTTC.

The J gene is TRBJ2-4, the V gene TRBV4-3; 7 bases line up with TRBD1. The CDR3 has 20 amino acids. V dropped 1 base and J dropped 3; count of bases not matched to a gene: 18. Germline values: CDR1 LGHNA, CDR2 YSLEER. For the CDR3, the DNA is TGCGCCAGCAGCCAAGTGGGCGGCCCGGGACAGCGGTCGATCAAAAACATTCAGTACTTC. This translates into CASSQVGGPGQRSIKNIQYF.

The V call is TRBV19, the J call TRBJ1-5; D remains unclear. V was trimmed by 5 bases and J by 1 base, leaving 6 bases between them. The CDR3 has 13 amino acids. The germline gives CDR1 LNHDA, CDR2 SQIVND (reference sequence). The CDR3 bases are TGTGCCAGTAGTTACCAGAGCAATCAGCCCCAGCATTTT. Encoded protein: CASSYQSNQPQHF.